Below are 21 T cell receptor beta chains sequenced from a single sample in a study of Graves' ophthalmopathy and Graves' hyperthyroidism. CDR3 regions of TCR beta were amplified from RNA transcripts. First-round RT-PCR employed HTBI primers, with a second-round multiplex PCR after it. TCRdb reprocessed the multiplex PCR reads with MiXCR, giving one entry per CDR3 protein. There are about 370,000 distinct CDR3 sequences in the sample; roughly 18% occur only once, and roughly 1.6% lies in the top ten. Sequenced input: peripheral blood. These receptors originate from a woman between 18 and 29 years old with Graves' ophthalmopathy.

This clonotype was observed many times. The rearrangement links TRBV7-2 to TRBJ2-5, with 8 positions matching TRBD2. The germline gives CDR1 SGHTA, CDR2 FQGNSA. This CDR3 spans 16 amino acids. J lost 0 bases, V lost 5 bases, and 8 bases had no gene match. The DNA for the CDR3 is TGTGCCAGCAGCCTCCTCGGGACTAGGAACCAAGAGACCCAGTACTTC. It encodes CASSLLGTRNQETQYF.

The chain recombines TRBV6-1 with TRBJ2-5; TRBD1 is a possible D gene (5 bases). There are 15 residues in the CDR3. The germline gives CDR1 MNHNS, CDR2 SASEGT. Trimming took 6 bases from V and 4 from J, leaving 18 bases between them. In DNA form, the CDR3 reads TGTGCCAGCAGCCCCTGGCAGGGCGGTGGAGAGACCCAGTACTTC. Its protein product is CASSPWQGGGETQYF.

The V and J genes are TRBV6-5 and TRBJ2-1, with 9 bases aligning to TRBD2. CDR1 is MNHEY, CDR2 SVGAGI, per germline. The CDR3 spans 15 residues. V gave up 4 bases and J gave up 4 bases; unmatched junction bases: 5. The CDR3 region has the DNA TGTGCCAGCAGTTGGGGCGGGGGGGATTACAATGAGCAGTTCTTC. Translation gives CASSWGGGDYNEQFF.

This clonotype was detected ten times or more. This chain joins TRBV5-1 and TRBJ1-1; no firm D call. This CDR3 is built from 14 residues. CDR1 is SGHRS and CDR2 is YFSETQ in the germline V gene. V shed 1 base and J shed 1 base, with 8 bases lying between them. CDR3: CASSLLGWNTEAFF. The CDR3 bases are TGCGCCAGCAGCTTGTTAGGGTGGAACACTGAAGCTTTCTTT.

In this sample, this clonotype turned up many times. The genes are TRBV20-1 and TRBJ2-6; possible D gene TRBD2, 6 bases. The V end lost 2 bases, the J end lost 2 bases, and 19 bases lay between the germline ends. The CDR3 totals 18 residues. Germline V gene sequence: CDR1 DFQATT, CDR2 SNEGSKA (reference sequence). CDR3 region: CSARSRLEWGAGANVLTF. CDR3 bases: TGCAGTGCTAGATCCAGACTAGAGTGGGGGGCTGGGGCCAACGTCCTGACTTTC.

This clonotype was counted at least ten times. The chain has TRBV11-2 and TRBJ2-6; 7 bases fit TRBD1. V dropped 1 base and J dropped 3; count of bases not matched to a gene: 6. CDR3 length: 17 amino acids. Germline V CDR1 and CDR2: SGHAT, FQNNGV. CDR3 DNA: TGTGCCAGCAGCTTAGTTGAGACAGGGTTTGGGGCCAACGTCCTGACTTTC. Translation gives CASSLVETGFGANVLTF.

V and J are TRBV6-5 and TRBJ1-1, with D hard to call. With 6 bases removed from V and 4 bases from J, the gap between germline ends came to 15 bases. The CDR3 is 14 amino acids. CDR1 and CDR2 from the germline V gene are MNHEY and SVGAGI. DNA of the CDR3: TGTGCCAGCAGCTTATCGCCATGGGCCACTGAAGCTTTCTTT. Amino acid sequence: CASSLSPWATEAFF.

This clonotype was recorded at least ten times. The gene calls are TRBV5-1 and TRBJ1-1; D unresolved. Per the germline V gene, CDR1 is SGHRS and CDR2 is YFSETQ. With 0 bases removed from V and 1 base from J, the gap between germline ends came to 4 bases. The CDR3 loop spans 13 amino acids. The CDR3 sequence: CASSLASNTEAFF. The CDR3 DNA follows: TGCGCCAGCAGCTTGGCCTCGAACACTGAAGCTTTCTTT.

Many counts were recorded for this clonotype. V is TRBV11-2 and J is TRBJ1-1; TRBD1 might be the D (6 bases). CDR1 is SGHAT, CDR2 FQNNGV, per germline. The V end was cut by 5 bases, the J end by 1 base, with 17 bases between. The length of the CDR3 is 16 residues. The CDR3 region is CASSRWRGGKNTEAFF. CDR3 nucleotides: TGTGCCAGCAGCCGATGGAGGGGGGGAAAGAACACTGAAGCTTTCTTT.

This clonotype came up many times. The V and J genes are TRBV29-1 and TRBJ1-1, with D uncertain. V lost 0 bases to trimming and J lost 0 bases, with 8 bases between them. The CDR3 length is 14 residues. CDR1 SQVTM and CDR2 ANQGSEA come from the germline V gene. The CDR3 DNA follows: TGCAGCGTTGAAGATTTCTGGATGAACACTGAAGCTTTCTTT. Its translation: CSVEDFWMNTEAFF.

This clonotype has ten or more counts. The genes are TRBV28 and TRBJ1-6, with TRBD1 as a possible D gene (6 bases). From germline, CDR1 is MDHEN and CDR2 SYDVKM. V was clipped by 2 bases and J by 8 bases, with 16 bases between them. The CDR3 length is 16 residues. The CDR3 loop reads CASSLIPQGRHSPLHF. The CDR3 DNA reads as TGTGCCAGCAGTTTAATCCCACAGGGCCGGCATTCACCCCTCCACTTT.

This clonotype was seen ten or more times. V is TRBV20-1 and J is TRBJ2-7; D perhaps matches TRBD1 (6 bases). CDR1 and CDR2 (germline): DFQATT, SNEGSKA (reference sequence). The CDR3 loop spans 12 amino acids. The V end lost 6 bases, the J end lost 7 bases, and 16 bases lay between the germline ends. The CDR3: CSAVDSNGEQYF. The CDR3 bases are TGCAGTGCCGTGGACAGCAATGGGGAGCAGTACTTC.

At least ten counts were recorded for this clonotype. J is TRBJ2-5 and V is TRBV18, with 8 bases identical to TRBD1. The CDR3 consists of 14 residues. Germline CDR1 reads KGHSH; CDR2 reads LQKENI. The junction had 1 base not matched to a gene; V was cut back by 0 bases and J by 4 bases. CDR3 region: CASSPPGTGETQYF. The CDR3 nucleotides are TGTGCCAGCTCACCACCTGGGACAGGAGAGACCCAGTACTTC. Full variable domain (outside the CDR3, taken from reference TRBV18 and TRBJ2-5): NAGVMQNPRHLVRRRGQEARLRCSPMKGHSHVYWYRQLPEEGLKFMVYLQKENIIDESGMPKERFSAEFPKEGPSILRIQQVVRGDSAAYFCASSPPGTGETQYFGPGTRLLVL.

This clonotype occurred many times. The chain is built from TRBV6-2 or TRBV6-3 and TRBJ2-7, with 7 positions matching TRBD1. Germline V CDR1 and CDR2: MNHEY, SVGEGT. The CDR3 loop spans 15 amino acids. Unmatched junction bases numbered 11, after V lost 7 bases and J lost 2 bases. As DNA, the CDR3 is TGTGCCAGCAACCACTACCCGACAGGGACCTACGAGCAGTACTTC. Translation: CASNHYPTGTYEQYF.

This clonotype has a count of ten or more. The rearrangement links TRBV21-1 to TRBJ1-5; the D call in the table, TRBD1, was not verified against the DNA. TRBV21-1 constitutes a pseudogene. The CDR3 has 22 amino acids. The CDR3 nucleotides are TGTGCCAGCGCAAAAACACGCGAGGTCGGACAGGGTAGGGGGGGCCTCAATCAGCCCCAGCATTTT. The encoded protein is CASAKTREVGQGRGGLNQPQHF.

This chain joins TRBV7-9 and TRBJ2-7; TRBD1 is a possible D gene (6 bases). This CDR3 spans 13 amino acids. V dropped 4 bases and J dropped 7 bases, with 14 bases sitting between them. CDR1 is SEHNR, CDR2 FQNEAQ, per germline (reference sequence). CDR3 region: CASSSDRSGEQYF. CDR3 sequence (DNA): TGTGCCAGCAGCTCTGACAGGTCGGGAGAGCAGTACTTC.

The table lists this clonotype with many counts. The CDR3 is CASSVGLAGGPETQYF. CDR3 coding DNA: TGTGCCAGCAGCGTCGGACTAGCGGGGGGGCCGGAGACCCAGTACTTC. This chain links TRBV7-2 with TRBJ2-5; TRBD2 matches at 15 bases. This CDR3 is 16 amino acids long. The junction had 6 bases not matched to a gene; V was cut back by 5 bases and J by 5 bases. CDR1 is SGHTA, CDR2 FQGNSA, per germline.

This clonotype was detected many times. V gene TRBV5-4 combines with J gene TRBJ2-4; no reliable D call. Germline V gives CDR1 SGHNT, CDR2 YYREEE (reference sequence). This CDR3 comprises 14 residues. V lost 0 bases, J lost 3 bases, and 7 bases lay in between. The CDR3 loop reads CASSLAGNKNIQYF. The CDR3 DNA reads TGTGCCAGCAGCTTGGCGGGTAACAAAAACATTCAGTACTTC.

This clonotype was counted ten times or more. The chain is built from TRBV20-1 and TRBJ2-4, with no clear D. Germline V CDR1 and CDR2: DFQATT, SNEGSKA (reference sequence). This CDR3 has 16 residues. The V end lost 2 bases, the J end lost 6 bases, and 20 bases lay between the germline ends. The CDR3 is CSARPRAPEKANIQYF. The CDR3 DNA is TGCAGTGCTAGACCCCGGGCCCCCGAGAAGGCAAACATTCAGTACTTC.

This clonotype was seen at least ten times. The chain uses TRBV20-1 and TRBJ1-1; D is uncertain. CDR3 length equals 13 residues. V lost 2 bases and J 1 base, leaving 8 bases between the germline ends. Germline CDR1 reads DFQATT; CDR2 reads SNEGSKA (reference sequence). Here the CDR3 reads CSARFPPNTEAFF. CDR3 sequence (DNA): TGCAGTGCTAGATTTCCTCCGAACACTGAAGCTTTCTTT.

The rearrangement links TRBV12-3 or TRBV12-4 to TRBJ1-1, with 8 bases that match TRBD1. J lost 2 bases, V lost 6 bases, and 5 bases had no gene match. The CDR3 consists of 14 residues. In DNA, the CDR3 is TGTGCCAGCAGACAGGGGGTCGGAAACACTGAAGCTTTCTTT. Its protein is CASRQGVGNTEAFF.